This T cell receptor (beta chain) came from a study of blood T cell repertoires in COVID-19 (dated by TCRdb to the early 2020s). Regarding the complete study: The collaborator samples originated in the United States, Italy and Spain and spanned the acute and convalescent phases of COVID-19. The repertoires were released in a freely available public database meant as a resource for research on the immune response to SARS-CoV-2. The sample metadata nearly always contained a de-identified subject ID, COVID-19 status, age in years and sex. Deeply sampled blood TCRbeta repertoires from subjects exposed to, actively infected with, or recovered from COVID-19 were included in the dataset. The prospective study material was composed of cDNA or gDNA derived from T cells, B-cell-depleted T cells, or PBMCs. Samples came from the ongoing ImmuneRACE study (first 160 participants) plus 1,254 subjects from 6 global collaborators. Where HLA class I and class II types were available, the types were taken from metadata supplied by the sample provider, not from assay-based typing. The paper's findings and limits, for the study overall: The amount of clinical and demographic metadata varied by source and participant and was provided uncurated.

Comment on this clone: No cognate antigen has been identified for it. No much larger clone is present one base from it, and per-base qualities are unavailable.

Participants in the prospective study were aged about 18 to 100 years, lived in 20 to 25 United States geographic areas, and enrolled through a virtual design. In the prospective study, cohorts were assigned on the basis of participant-reported clinical history obtained from a screening survey and a study questionnaire. ImmuneRACE Cohort 3 recovered participants were defined by two consecutive negative NP/OP PCR tests, healthcare professional clearance, or symptom resolution. In the prospective study, whole blood, serum and a nasopharyngeal or oropharyngeal swab were collected from each participant by mobile phlebotomists. Additional blood draws and questionnaires over an approximately 2-month period could optionally be provided by prospective study participants. Blood samples from the prospective study were shipped frozen or at room temperature prior to DNA extraction. For CDR1 and CDR2, the germline V gene lists SGDLS and YYNGEE. Relative to germline, V is 0 bases shorter and J is 3 bases shorter, with 7 bases between their ends. The CDR3, cysteine through phenylalanine, is 13 amino acids long. Only the CDR3 portion is preserved as DNA: 39 bases, with reading frame beginning at the first base.

TCRbeta CDR3 regions were amplified from genomic DNA using the immunoSEQ Assay, a bias-controlled multiplex PCR. In the authors' own workflow: Nucleated cell counts per sample were estimated from amplification of reference gene primers within the assay. To quantify the absolute abundance of each unique TCRbeta CDR3 rearrangement, sequence reads were collapsed and filtered. For each sample, productive Simpson clonality was calculated as the square root of Simpson's diversity index over productive rearrangements. In TCRdb, the immuneACCESS table is reduced to in-frame sequences with V and J assigned. These tables do not hold every clone; where another copy was compared, an unresolved V gene accounts for under half, and the others remain unexplained. For V, J and clone size, that table is used; D and trimming come from the DNA. Here the sample has approximately 400,000 clones; around 87% occur a single time. 1% to 1.5% of the sample lies in the top ten.

This receptor was obtained from a young man who had recovered from COVID-19. The chain was built from TRBV9 and TRBJ2-7; too little of a D gene remains to name it. The sequenced sample was PBMCs or T cells enriched from blood (not recorded which). The CDR3 protein sequence reads: CASSVAPDYEQYF. Here is the DNA: TGTGCCAGCAGCGTAGCGCCAGACTACGAGCAGTACTTC.